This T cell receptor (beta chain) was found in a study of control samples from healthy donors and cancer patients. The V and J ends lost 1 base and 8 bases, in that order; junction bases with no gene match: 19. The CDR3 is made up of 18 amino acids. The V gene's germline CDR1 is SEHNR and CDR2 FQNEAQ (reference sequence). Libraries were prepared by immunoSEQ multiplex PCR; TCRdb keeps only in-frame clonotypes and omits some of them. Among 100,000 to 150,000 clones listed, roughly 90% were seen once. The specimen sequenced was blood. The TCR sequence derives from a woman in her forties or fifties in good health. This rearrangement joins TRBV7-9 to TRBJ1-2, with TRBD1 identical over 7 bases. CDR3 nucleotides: TGTGCCAGCAGCTTAGTGCCCCGGACAGGCATACTCGGCGAAGGCTACACCTTC. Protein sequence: CASSLVPRTGILGEGYTF.